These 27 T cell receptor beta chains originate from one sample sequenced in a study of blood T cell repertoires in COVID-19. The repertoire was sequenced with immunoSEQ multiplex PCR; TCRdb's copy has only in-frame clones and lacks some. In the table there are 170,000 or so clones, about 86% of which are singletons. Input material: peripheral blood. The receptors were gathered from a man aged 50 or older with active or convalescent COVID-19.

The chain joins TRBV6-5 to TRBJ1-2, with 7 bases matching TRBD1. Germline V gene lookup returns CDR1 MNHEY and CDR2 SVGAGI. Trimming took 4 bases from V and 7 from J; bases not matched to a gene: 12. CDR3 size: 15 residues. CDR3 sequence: CASSSPDRIGRGYTF. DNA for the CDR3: TGTGCCAGCAGTTCCCCGGACAGGATTGGACGTGGCTACACCTTC.

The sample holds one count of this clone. The CDR3 sequence: CASSYSPTVNYGYTF. The CDR3 bases are TGTGCCAGCAGTTACTCCCCGACAGTTAACTATGGCTACACCTTC. The J gene is TRBJ1-2, the V gene TRBV6-6; D may be TRBD1 (5 bases). Deletions cut 0 bases from V and 1 base from J, with 9 bases between. Germline V gene lookup returns CDR1 MNHNY and CDR2 SVGAGI (reference sequence). The CDR3 is made up of 15 amino acids.

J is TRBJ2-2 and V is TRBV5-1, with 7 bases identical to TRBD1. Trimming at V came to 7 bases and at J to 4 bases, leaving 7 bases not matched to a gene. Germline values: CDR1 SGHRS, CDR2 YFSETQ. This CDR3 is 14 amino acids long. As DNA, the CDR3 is TGCGCCAGCCGGGACAGTCCGCTCACCGGGGAGCTGTTTTTT. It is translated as CASRDSPLTGELFF.

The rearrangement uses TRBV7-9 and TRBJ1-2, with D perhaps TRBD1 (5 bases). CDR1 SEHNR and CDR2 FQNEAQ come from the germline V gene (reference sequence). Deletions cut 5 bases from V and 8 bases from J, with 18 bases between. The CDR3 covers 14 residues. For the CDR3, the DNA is TGTGCCAGCAGCCCCTCCGGGGGGTTGGTCGGCTACACCTTC. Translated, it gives CASSPSGGLVGYTF.

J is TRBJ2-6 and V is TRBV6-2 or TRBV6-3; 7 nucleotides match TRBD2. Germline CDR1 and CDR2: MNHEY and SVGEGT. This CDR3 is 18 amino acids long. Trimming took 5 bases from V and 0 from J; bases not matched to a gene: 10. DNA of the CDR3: TGTGCCAGCAGTACCAGCCAGCGGGGACTCTCTGGGGCCAACGTCCTGACTTTC. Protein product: CASSTSQRGLSGANVLTF.

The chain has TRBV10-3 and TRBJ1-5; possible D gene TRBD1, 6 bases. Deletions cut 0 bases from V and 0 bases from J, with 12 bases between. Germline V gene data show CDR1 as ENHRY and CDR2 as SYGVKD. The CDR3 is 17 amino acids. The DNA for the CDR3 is TGTGCCATCAGTGAGTCGAGGGGGAGGGGTAGCAATCAGCCCCAGCATTTT. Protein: CAISESRGRGSNQPQHF.

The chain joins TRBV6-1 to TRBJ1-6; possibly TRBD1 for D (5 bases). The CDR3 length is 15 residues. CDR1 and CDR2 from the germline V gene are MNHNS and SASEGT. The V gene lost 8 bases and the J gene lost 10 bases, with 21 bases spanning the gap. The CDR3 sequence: CASPYHVGGSSPLHF. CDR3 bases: TGTGCCAGCCCCTATCACGTGGGGGGAAGCTCACCCCTCCACTTT.

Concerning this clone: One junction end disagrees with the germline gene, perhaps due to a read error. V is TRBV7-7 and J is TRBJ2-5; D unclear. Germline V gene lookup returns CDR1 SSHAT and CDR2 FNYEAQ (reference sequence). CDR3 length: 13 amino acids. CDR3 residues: CASSPRIQETQYF. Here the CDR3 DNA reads TGTGCTAGCAGCCCGAGGATCCAGGAGACCCAGTACTTC.

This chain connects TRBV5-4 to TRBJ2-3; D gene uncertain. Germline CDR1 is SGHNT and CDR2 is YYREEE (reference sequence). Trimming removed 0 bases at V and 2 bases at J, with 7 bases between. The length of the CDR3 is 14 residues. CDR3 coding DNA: TGTGCCAGCAGCTTGGCTTGGGCCACAGATACGCAGTATTTT. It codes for CASSLAWATDTQYF.

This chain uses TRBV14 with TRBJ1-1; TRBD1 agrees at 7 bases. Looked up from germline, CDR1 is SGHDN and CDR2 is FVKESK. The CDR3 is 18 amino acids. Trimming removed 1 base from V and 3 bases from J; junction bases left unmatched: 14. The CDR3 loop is CASSQARLAGGIYTEAFF. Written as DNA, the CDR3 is TGTGCCAGCAGCCAAGCTCGTTTGGCAGGGGGAATATACACTGAAGCTTTCTTT. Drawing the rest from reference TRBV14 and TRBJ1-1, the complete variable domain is EAGVTQFPSHSVIEKGQTVTLRCDPISGHDNLYWYRRVMGKEIKFLLHFVKESKQDESGMPNNRFLAERTGGTYSTLKVQPAELEDSGVYFCASSQARLAGGIYTEAFFGQGTRLTVV.

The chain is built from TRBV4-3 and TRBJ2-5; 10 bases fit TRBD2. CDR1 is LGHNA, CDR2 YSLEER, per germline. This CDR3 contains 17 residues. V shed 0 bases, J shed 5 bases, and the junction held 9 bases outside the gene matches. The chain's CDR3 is CASSQDPAGGPWETQYF. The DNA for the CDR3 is TGCGCCAGCAGCCAAGATCCAGCGGGAGGGCCTTGGGAGACCCAGTACTTC.

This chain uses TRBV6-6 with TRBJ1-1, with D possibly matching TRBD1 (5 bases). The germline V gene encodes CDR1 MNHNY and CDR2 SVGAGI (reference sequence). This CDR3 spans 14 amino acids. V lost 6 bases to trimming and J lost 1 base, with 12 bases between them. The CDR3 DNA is TGTGCCAGCAGCGCGACAGCGACGAACACTGAAGCTTTCTTT. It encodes CASSATATNTEAFF.

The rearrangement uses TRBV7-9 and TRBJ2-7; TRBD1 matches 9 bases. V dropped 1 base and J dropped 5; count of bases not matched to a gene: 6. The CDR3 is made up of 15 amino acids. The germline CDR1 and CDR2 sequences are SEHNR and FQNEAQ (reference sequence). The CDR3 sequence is CASSLGGQGNHEQYF. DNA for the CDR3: TGTGCCAGCAGCTTAGGCGGACAGGGGAACCACGAGCAGTACTTC.

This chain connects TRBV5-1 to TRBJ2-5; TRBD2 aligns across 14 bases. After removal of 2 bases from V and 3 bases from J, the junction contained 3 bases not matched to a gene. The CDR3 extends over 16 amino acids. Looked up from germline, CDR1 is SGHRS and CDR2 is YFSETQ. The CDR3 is CASSFGTSGGKETQYF. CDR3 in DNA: TGCGCCAGCAGCTTCGGGACTAGCGGGGGAAAAGAGACCCAGTACTTC.

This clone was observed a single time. The CDR3 loop is CASSAGTGPFGGYTF. The DNA for the CDR3 is TGTGCCAGCAGCGCCGGGACAGGACCCTTTGGGGGCTACACCTTC. The chain recombines TRBV9 with TRBJ1-2; 8 bases map to TRBD1. Germline V gene data show CDR1 as SGDLS and CDR2 as YYNGEE. The J segment lost 8 bases and the V segment lost 3 bases, leaving 12 bases of the junction unmatched. The CDR3 contains 15 residues.

The DNA of the CDR3 is TGTGCCAGCAGTTCTTACCGGGACTCCGGGGGGGATACGCAGTATTTT. Translation gives CASSSYRDSGGDTQYF. The rearrangement joins TRBV6-6 to TRBJ2-3, with 7 bases aligning to TRBD2. With 4 bases clipped from V and 6 bases from J, the junction kept 13 bases outside the gene matches. Germline loops: CDR1 MNHNY, CDR2 SVGAGI (reference sequence). This CDR3 has 16 residues.

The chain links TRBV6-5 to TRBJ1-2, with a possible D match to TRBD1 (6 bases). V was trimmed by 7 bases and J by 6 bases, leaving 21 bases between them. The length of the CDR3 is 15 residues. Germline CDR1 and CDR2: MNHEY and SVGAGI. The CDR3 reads CASTSGVGQLNGYTF. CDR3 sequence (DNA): TGTGCCAGCACTTCCGGGGTTGGACAGCTAAATGGCTACACCTTC.

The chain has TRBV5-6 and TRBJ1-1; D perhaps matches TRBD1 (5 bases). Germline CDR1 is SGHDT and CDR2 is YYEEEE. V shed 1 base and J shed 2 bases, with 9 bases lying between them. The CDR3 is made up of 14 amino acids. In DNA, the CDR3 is TGTGCCAGCAGCTTGAGGGGTCCAAACACTGAAGCTTTCTTT. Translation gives CASSLRGPNTEAFF.

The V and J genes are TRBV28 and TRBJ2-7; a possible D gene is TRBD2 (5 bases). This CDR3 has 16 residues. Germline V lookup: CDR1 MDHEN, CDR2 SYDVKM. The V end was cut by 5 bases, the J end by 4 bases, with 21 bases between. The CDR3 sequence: CASSPSDWPMSYEQYF. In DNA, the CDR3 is TGTGCCAGCAGTCCGTCGGACTGGCCGATGAGTTACGAGCAGTACTTC.

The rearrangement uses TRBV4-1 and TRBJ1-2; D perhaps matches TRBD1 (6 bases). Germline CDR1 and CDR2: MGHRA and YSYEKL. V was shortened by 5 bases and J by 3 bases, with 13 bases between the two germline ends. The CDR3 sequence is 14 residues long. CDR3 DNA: TGCGCCAGCAGCGCCCAGAACAGGGACTATGGCTACACCTTC. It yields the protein CASSAQNRDYGYTF.

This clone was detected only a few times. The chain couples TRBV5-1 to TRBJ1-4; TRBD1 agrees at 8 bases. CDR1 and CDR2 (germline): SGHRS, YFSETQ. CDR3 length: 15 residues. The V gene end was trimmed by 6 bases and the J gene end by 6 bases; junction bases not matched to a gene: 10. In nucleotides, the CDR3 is TGCGCCAGCACCCCGTCAGGGGGCGCTGATGAAAAACTGTTTTTT. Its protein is CASTPSGGADEKLFF. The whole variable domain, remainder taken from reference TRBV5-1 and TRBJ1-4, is KAGVTQTPRYLIKTRGQQVTLSCSPISGHRSVSWYQQTPGQGLQFLFEYFSETQRNKGNFPGRFSGRQFSNSRSEMNVSTLELGDSALYLCASTPSGGADEKLFFGSGTQLSVL.

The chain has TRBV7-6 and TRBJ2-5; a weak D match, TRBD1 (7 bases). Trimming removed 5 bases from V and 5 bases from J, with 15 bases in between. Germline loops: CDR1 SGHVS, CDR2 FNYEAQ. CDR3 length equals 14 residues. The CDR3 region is CASSPPTGRETQYF. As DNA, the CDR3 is TGTGCCAGCAGCCCCCCGACAGGGAGGGAGACCCAGTACTTC.

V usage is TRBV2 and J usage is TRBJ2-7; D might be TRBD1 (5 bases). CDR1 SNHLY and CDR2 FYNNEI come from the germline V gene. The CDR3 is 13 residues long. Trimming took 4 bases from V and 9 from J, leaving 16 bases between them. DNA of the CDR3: TGTGCCAGCAGTGCAAACGCAGGGTCTTTGCAGTACTTC. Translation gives CASSANAGSLQYF.

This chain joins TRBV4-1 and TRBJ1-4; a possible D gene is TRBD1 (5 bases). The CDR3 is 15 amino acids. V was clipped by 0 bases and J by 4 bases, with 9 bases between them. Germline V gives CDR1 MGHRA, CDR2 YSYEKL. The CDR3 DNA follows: TGCGCCAGCAGCCAAGATGGGACTAATAATGAAAAACTGTTTTTT. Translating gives CASSQDGTNNEKLFF.

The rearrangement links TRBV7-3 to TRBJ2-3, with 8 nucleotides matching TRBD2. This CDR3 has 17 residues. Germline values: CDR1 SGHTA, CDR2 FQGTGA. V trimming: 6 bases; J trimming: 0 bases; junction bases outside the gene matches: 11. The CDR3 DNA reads TGTGCCAGCAGAAACAACTCACTAGCGGTTAGCACAGATACGCAGTATTTT. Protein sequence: CASRNNSLAVSTDTQYF. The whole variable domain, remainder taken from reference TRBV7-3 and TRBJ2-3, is GAGVSQTPSNKVTEKGKYVELRCDPISGHTALYWYRQSLGQGPEFLIYFQGTGAADDSGLPNDRFFAVRPEGSVSTLKIQRTERGDSAVYLCASRNNSLAVSTDTQYFGPGTRLTVL.

The CDR3 spells CASRSGGYETQYF. Here the CDR3 DNA reads TGTGCCAGTAGGTCAGGGGGCTATGAGACCCAGTACTTC. The chain employs TRBV19 and TRBJ2-5; 8 nucleotides agree with TRBD1. The ends lost 6 bases at V and 5 bases at J; junction bases unmatched: 5. This CDR3 is 13 amino acids long. Per germline, CDR1 LNHDA and CDR2 SQIVND (reference sequence).

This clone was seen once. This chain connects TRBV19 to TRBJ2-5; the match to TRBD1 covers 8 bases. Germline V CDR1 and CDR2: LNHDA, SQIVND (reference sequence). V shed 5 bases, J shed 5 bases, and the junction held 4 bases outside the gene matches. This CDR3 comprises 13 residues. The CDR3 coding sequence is TGTGCCAGTAGTTCTACAGGGGGGGAGACCCAGTACTTC. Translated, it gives CASSSTGGETQYF.